Here is one T cell receptor beta chain with its context. Its antigen is not identified. Original processing methods: ImmunoSEQ supplied junction-only sequences lacking quality scores, so filtering was different. Repertoires were generated with immunoSEQ multiplex PCR, while TCRdb's copy carries only in-frame clones and drops some. D and trimming come from the DNA, and the V and J calls and clone size come from that table. The sample consists of around 600,000 clones, about 95% of them appearing once. The source of the sample is a study of shared clonotypes between healthy human individuals. Whole-study findings and limits: Sampling involved blood alone; tissue repertoires likely differ. Though the depth was large, rarefaction showed that sorted-subset sequencing was incomplete.

Positively selected for CCR7, the CD45RO-negative cells used as naive CD8 cells excluded terminally differentiated effector memory CD45RA+ cells. This CDR3 spans 15 amino acids. The V gene's germline CDR1 is SEHNR and CDR2 FQNEAQ (reference sequence). V gave up 4 bases and J gave up 4 bases; unmatched junction bases: 7. The receptor comes from a young woman in good health. Sequences were obtained from naive CD8+ T cells sorted from blood. The chain recombines TRBV7-9 with TRBJ2-3; 8 positions match TRBD2. CDR3: CASSSHSGTADTQYF. CDR3 nucleotide sequence: TGTGCCAGCAGCTCACATAGCGGGACCGCAGATACGCAGTATTTT.